The clone carrying this T cell receptor beta chain has a handful of counts. What it recognizes is unknown. This specimen comes from a study of cytomegalovirus exposure and HLA in healthy donors. PCR amplification relied on 60 Vbeta primers (plus 13 Jbeta primers). Clones were read by immunoSEQ multiplex PCR, and TCRdb kept only the in-frame ones, dropping some. The table records 180,000 or so clones, 75% to 85% of them present only once. Study outcomes and limitations: Earlier analysis found most TCR beta V segments productive about 87% or about 30% of the time.

Trimming took 5 bases from V and 2 from J, leaving 10 bases between them. Germline V gene lookup returns CDR1 GTSNPN and CDR2 SVGIG (reference sequence). CDR3 length: 13 residues. The source material was PBMCs. This receptor was taken from a young man in good health and CMV-seronegative. The chain uses TRBV30 and TRBJ1-5; D remains ambiguous. In DNA form, the CDR3 reads TGTGCCTGGGCCGACGGGGGCAATCAGCCCCAGCATTTT. It is translated as CAWADGGNQPQHF. The whole variable domain, filled in from reference TRBV30 and TRBJ1-5, reads SQTIHQWPATLVQPVGSPLSLECTVEGTSNPNLYWYRQAAGRGLQLLFYSVGIGQISSEVPQNLSASRPQDRQFILSSKKLLLSDSGFYLCAWADGGNQPQHFGDGTRLSIL.